These 21 T cell receptor beta chains originate from one sample sequenced in a study of CDR3 diversity in severe acne. TCRdb called the PCR reads again in MiXCR, with one record for every CDR3 protein. In the table there are over 100,000 distinct CDR3 sequences, 51% of which are singletons. The sequenced sample consisted of blood. The source is a male donor with acne.

The sample holds many counts of this clonotype. The V gene is TRBV6-2 or TRBV6-3, the J gene TRBJ2-7, with D perhaps matching TRBD1 (6 bases). V lost 2 bases to trimming and J lost 1 base, with 9 bases between them. The CDR3 contains 14 residues. Germline V lookup: CDR1 MNHEY, CDR2 SVGEGT. The CDR3 region has the DNA TGTGCCAGCAGTTACAGGACAGAGTCCTACGAGCAGTACTTC. Translating it yields CASSYRTESYEQYF.

The chain employs TRBV25-1 and TRBJ2-1, with 10 bases aligning to TRBD2. This CDR3 is built from 14 residues. With 7 bases clipped from V and 7 bases from J, the junction kept 7 bases outside the gene matches. Per the germline V gene, CDR1 is MGHDK and CDR2 is SYGVNS. The CDR3 here is CASTPSGRPNEQFF. DNA for the CDR3: TGTGCCAGCACTCCTAGCGGGAGACCGAATGAGCAGTTCTTC.

This clonotype was observed many times. This chain uses TRBV10-3 with TRBJ2-2; D perhaps matches TRBD1 (6 bases). Trimming left V 4 bases short and J 2 bases short, with 11 bases between. Germline values: CDR1 ENHRY, CDR2 SYGVKD. The CDR3 spans 15 residues. The CDR3 nucleotides read TGTGCCATCAGTGGGAAGGACAGTAACACCGGGGAGCTGTTTTTT. This encodes CAISGKDSNTGELFF.

This chain links TRBV7-8 with TRBJ1-5; no definite D call. CDR3 length: 19 amino acids. Germline V gene lookup returns CDR1 SGHVS and CDR2 FQNEAQ. The V end lost 1 base, the J end lost 0 bases, and 19 bases lay between the germline ends. CDR3 bases: TGTGCCAGCAGCTTAGACACCCACGGTGGGCCCTATAGCAATCAGCCCCAGCATTTT. Translation gives CASSLDTHGGPYSNQPQHF.

In its sample, this clonotype was seen a few times. V and J are TRBV6-9 and TRBJ1-5, with 10 bases lining up with TRBD1. Per the germline V gene, CDR1 is MNHGY and CDR2 is SVAAGI. Unmatched junction bases numbered 12, after V lost 6 bases and J lost 4 bases. The CDR3 covers 17 residues. In nucleotides, the CDR3 is TGTGCCAGCAGGCGGGGGGACAGGGGAGGTTCAAATCAGCCCCAGCATTTT. Its protein is CASRRGDRGGSNQPQHF.

This clonotype appeared many times. The CDR3 protein is CASSYRDSGANVLTF. The CDR3, as DNA: TGTGCCAGCAGTTACCGGGACTCTGGGGCCAACGTCCTGACTTTC. This chain uses TRBV6-5 with TRBJ2-6, with TRBD2 as a possible D gene (5 bases). The CDR3 runs to 15 residues. V lost 2 bases and J 0 bases, leaving 5 bases between the germline ends. Germline CDR1 MNHEY, CDR2 SVGAGI.

In the case of this clonotype: No conserved phenylalanine or tryptophan is present at the end of the CDR3, so a read error is the likely explanation. The chain employs TRBV12-3 or TRBV12-4 and TRBJ1-5; D call uncertain. The CDR3 has 13 amino acids. Trimming shortened V by 6 bases and J by 1 base, and 7 bases separated the two germline ends. The CDR3 sequence: CASRLDSNQPQHL. In DNA, the CDR3 is TGTGCCAGCAGACTAGACAGCAATCAGCCCCAGCATCTT.

This clonotype was detected many times. The chain has TRBV7-9 and TRBJ2-2; the D is unclear. Trimming pared 5 bases from V and 5 bases from J, leaving 6 bases between. The CDR3 has 12 residues. The germline V gene encodes CDR1 SEHNR and CDR2 FQNEAQ (reference sequence). In DNA, the CDR3 is TGTGCCAGCAGCCCGTGGACCGGGGAGCTGTTTTTT. Translating it yields CASSPWTGELFF.

This clonotype was picked up one time. J is TRBJ2-5 and V is TRBV20-1; 7 bases are a match to TRBD2. Judging by the DNA end, TRBJ2-1 fits better; the J call may be wrong. The germline CDR1 and CDR2 sequences are DFQATT and SNEGSKA (reference sequence). This CDR3 is 15 amino acids long. The CDR3 sequence: CSARDRAGAHHEQFF. The CDR3 region has the DNA TGCAGTGCTAGAGATAGGGCGGGAGCCCACCATGAGCAGTTCTTC.

In its sample, this clonotype was seen a few times. The chain carries TRBV27 and TRBJ2-7; TRBD2 might be the D (6 bases). With 3 bases removed from V and 2 bases from J, the gap between germline ends came to 20 bases. The germline gives CDR1 MNHEY, CDR2 SMNVEV (reference sequence). The CDR3 is 17 amino acids. CDR3 in amino acids: CASSLLTELAVPYEQYF. As DNA, the CDR3 is TGTGCCAGCAGTTTGCTGACTGAACTAGCTGTTCCCTACGAGCAGTACTTC.

The chain has TRBV20-1 and TRBJ1-5; 7 nucleotides agree with TRBD1. The CDR3 is made up of 15 amino acids. Trimming at V came to 0 bases and at J to 4 bases, leaving 6 bases not matched to a gene. The germline V gene has CDR1 DFQATT and CDR2 SNEGSKA (reference sequence). CDR3 DNA sequence: TGCAGTGCTAGAGACGACAGGGTCATAAATCAGCCCCAGCATTTT. Its protein is CSARDDRVINQPQHF.

The chain combines TRBV2 with TRBJ2-2; D perhaps matches TRBD2 (6 bases). V was trimmed by 4 bases and J by 3 bases, leaving 12 bases between them. The CDR3 is 15 residues long. Germline loops: CDR1 SNHLY, CDR2 FYNNEI. The DNA for the CDR3 is TGTGCCAGCAGTGCGACGACTAGAGACACCGGGGAGCTGTTTTTT. The encoded protein is CASSATTRDTGELFF.

The chain links TRBV10-3 to TRBJ2-7, with 8 positions matching TRBD1. The CDR3 sequence is 14 residues long. Germline V gene lookup returns CDR1 ENHRY and CDR2 SYGVKD. After removal of 4 bases from V and 3 bases from J, the junction contained 5 bases not matched to a gene. CDR3 region: CAISGRTGIYEQYF. As DNA, the CDR3 is TGTGCCATCAGTGGCAGGACAGGGATCTACGAGCAGTACTTC.

The sample holds many counts of this clonotype. The chain uses TRBV19 and TRBJ1-1; 9 bases line up with TRBD1. CDR3 length equals 16 residues. J was trimmed by 5 bases and V by 6 bases; bases with no gene match: 13. Germline CDR1 LNHDA, CDR2 SQIVND (reference sequence). The chain's CDR3 is CASRLIPGQGGTEAFF. In DNA form, the CDR3 reads TGTGCCAGTAGGCTAATCCCGGGACAGGGTGGGACTGAAGCTTTCTTT.

Concerning this clonotype itself: This may stem from a read error, because a much larger clone lies one nucleotide away. The V gene is TRBV6-4, the J gene TRBJ2-1, with 7 nucleotides matching TRBD1. CDR3 length equals 15 residues. Per germline, CDR1 MRHNA and CDR2 SNTAGT. V gave up 2 bases and J gave up 10 bases; unmatched junction bases: 11. Written as DNA, the CDR3 is TGTGCCAGCAGTGACCCGACAGGGTCCAACTACGAGCAGTTCTTC. Amino acid sequence: CASSDPTGSNYEQFF.

The chain couples TRBV4-3 to TRBJ1-6; D ambiguous. There are 13 residues in the CDR3. Trimming took 2 bases from V and 7 from J, leaving 6 bases between them. Germline CDR1 reads LGHNA; CDR2 reads YSLEER. This chain's CDR3 is CASSQTQNSPLHF. CDR3 nucleotides: TGCGCCAGCAGCCAAACTCAGAATTCACCCCTCCACTTT.

This clonotype was counted between two and nine times. The V call is TRBV10-3, the J call TRBJ1-2; D call uncertain. V lost 0 bases and J lost 6, with 11 bases in between. The CDR3 extends over 14 amino acids. CDR1 and CDR2 from the germline V gene are ENHRY and SYGVKD. CDR3 sequence: CAISESGGQDGYTF. CDR3 in DNA: TGTGCCATCAGTGAGTCGGGAGGGCAGGATGGCTACACCTTC.

The rearrangement links TRBV10-3 to TRBJ2-7, with D perhaps assigned TRBD1 or TRBD2 (5 bases each). V was cut by 5 bases and J by 2 bases, with 13 bases left in between. This CDR3 has 14 residues. In germline, CDR1 is ENHRY, CDR2 SYGVKD. The CDR3 sequence: CAISYSGPPYEQYF. DNA of the CDR3: TGTGCCATCAGTTACTCGGGACCTCCCTACGAGCAGTACTTC.

V is TRBV28 and J is TRBJ1-5; D unclear. The CDR3 contains 12 residues. The germline V gene encodes CDR1 MDHEN and CDR2 SYDVKM. The V gene lost 6 bases and the J gene lost 2 bases, with 5 bases spanning the gap. Here the CDR3 reads CASSPRNQPQHF. CDR3 coding DNA: TGTGCCAGCAGCCCTCGCAATCAGCCCCAGCATTTT.

In this sample, this clonotype turned up a few times. The rearrangement joins TRBV20-1 to TRBJ2-1, with 10 bases that match TRBD2. V was clipped by 0 bases and J by 8 bases; unmatched bases: 13. Germline CDR1 is DFQATT and CDR2 is SNEGSKA (reference sequence). The CDR3 totals 17 residues. The CDR3 reads CSARDVTSGKGIDEQFF. The CDR3, as DNA: TGCAGTGCTAGAGATGTAACTAGCGGGAAGGGGATCGATGAGCAGTTCTTC.

This clonotype was seen more than once but under ten times. V usage is TRBV14 and J usage is TRBJ2-1; 10 positions agree with TRBD2. Trimming took 5 bases from V and 7 from J; bases not matched to a gene: 8. CDR1 and CDR2 from the germline V gene are SGHDN and FVKESK. The CDR3 has 15 amino acids. CDR3 sequence: CASSSTAGGRNEQFF. DNA of the CDR3: TGTGCCAGCAGCTCAACAGCGGGAGGGAGGAATGAGCAGTTCTTC.